Below are 4 T cell receptor beta chains sequenced from a single sample in a study of T cells in Graves' hyperthyroidism and ophthalmopathy. Template material for amplifying TCR beta CDR3 regions consisted of RNA transcripts. Initially, a first-round RT-PCR of the TCR CDR3 employed the HTBI primer set. TCRdb re-analysed the multiplex PCR reads in MiXCR, keeping a single row per CDR3 protein. The sample holds approximately 710,000 distinct CDR3 sequences, roughly a sixth seen once. Input material: blood. Receptor source: a man aged 45-65 years with Graves' hyperthyroidism.

This clonotype has a count of ten or more. V usage is TRBV2 and J usage is TRBJ2-7; 8 nucleotides agree with TRBD2. The V segment lost 3 bases and the J segment 2 bases; nucleotides outside the gene matches: 3. Germline lookup yields CDR1 SNHLY and CDR2 FYNNEI. The CDR3 length is 14 residues. CDR3 region: CASSDLGLAYEQYF. The CDR3 bases are TGTGCCAGCAGTGATTTGGGACTAGCCTACGAGCAGTACTTC.

This clonotype has a count of ten or more. CDR3 amino acids: CASSYQVMNTEAFF. The CDR3 DNA reads as TGTGCCAGCAGTTACCAGGTTATGAACACTGAAGCTTTCTTT. The chain employs TRBV6-2 or TRBV6-3 and TRBJ1-1; D unresolved. The germline V and J ends were trimmed by 2 bases and 0 bases, with 7 bases remaining between them. Looked up from germline, CDR1 is MNHEY and CDR2 is SVGEGT. The CDR3 loop spans 14 amino acids.

The table lists this clonotype with many counts. The chain has TRBV15 and TRBJ1-1, with a weak D call TRBD1 (5 bases). The CDR3 consists of 15 residues. V was pared by 4 bases and J by 3 bases, with 15 bases between. Germline-derived CDR1 and CDR2 are LNHNV and YYDKDF (reference sequence). The CDR3 DNA reads TGTGCCACCAGCAAAACGACAGCGCCCGACACTGAAGCTTTCTTT. Translating it yields CATSKTTAPDTEAFF.

The chain uses TRBV6-5 and TRBJ2-1, with 7 bases aligning to TRBD2. CDR3 length equals 15 residues. Trimming at V came to 2 bases and at J to 7 bases, leaving 8 bases not matched to a gene. In germline, CDR1 is MNHEY, CDR2 SVGAGI. CDR3 coding DNA: TGTGCCAGCAGTTACAATGTCGGGGGGAGGAATGAGCAGTTCTTC. This gives the protein CASSYNVGGRNEQFF.